The 18 T cell receptor beta chains reported below all come from one sample, sequenced in a study of blood T cells in healthy people across ages. With a J-beta primer mix and a sample-barcoded 5' primer, a second PCR ran roughly 6 to 12 cycles. From the 5' RACE reads, TCRdb called clonotypes with MiXCR, one entry per CDR3 protein. The table lists about 650,000 distinct CDR3 sequences, about 30% of them singletons. Sequencing was carried out using blood. The receptors were gathered from a woman of 80 years or more in good health.

This clonotype was seen ten or more times. The gene calls are TRBV3-1 and TRBJ1-2, with 8 positions matching TRBD1. CDR1 and CDR2 from the germline V gene are LGHDT and YNNKEL (reference sequence). Trimming removed 0 bases from V and 8 bases from J; junction bases left unmatched: 5. The CDR3 sequence is 14 residues long. As DNA, the CDR3 is TGTGCCAGCAGCCAAGACAGGGGGCAGAGCGGCTACACCTTC. It specifies CASSQDRGQSGYTF.

This clonotype occurred once. Compared with germline, one end of the junction differs, possibly owing to a read error. V and J are TRBV7-7 and TRBJ2-2; no clear D gene. There are 13 residues in the CDR3. Germline V gene lookup returns CDR1 SSHAT and CDR2 FNYEAQ (reference sequence). The CDR3 reads CASSLVSGGELFF. The CDR3 nucleotides are TGTGCTAGCAGCTTAGTCTCTGGCGGGGAGCTGTTTTTT.

The chain employs TRBV5-1 and TRBJ1-1, with D possibly being TRBD1 (6 bases). The germline V gene encodes CDR1 SGHRS and CDR2 YFSETQ. V gave up 5 bases and J gave up 11 bases, with 19 bases separating them. CDR3 length equals 13 residues. CDR3 nucleotide sequence: TGCGCCAGCAGAGTTGGGACACGCAATGCGGCTTTCTTT. This codes for CASRVGTRNAAFF.

This clonotype was counted a few times. A much larger clone lies one base from this, so it may be a read error. The V and J genes are TRBV6-1 and TRBJ2-7; D may correspond to TRBD1 or TRBD2 (6 bases each). Germline loops: CDR1 MNHNS, CDR2 SASEGT. V was clipped by 2 bases and J by 2 bases, with 19 bases between them. CDR3 length: 17 residues. The CDR3: CASSENSRGASAYEQYF. CDR3 nucleotide sequence: TGTGCCAGCAGTGAAAACTCTAGGGGGGCGTCCGCCTACGAGCAGTACTTC.

V gene TRBV20-1 combines with J gene TRBJ2-7; 7 bases are shared with TRBD1. The J call could be wrong; TRBJ2-5 is a better fit for the DNA end. In germline, CDR1 is DFQATT, CDR2 SNEGSKA (reference sequence). The CDR3 is 12 residues long. This CDR3 reads CSYRGIGETQYF. The DNA for the CDR3 is TGCAGTTACAGGGGAATAGGAGAGACCCAGTACTTC.

This clonotype has just a few counts. A much larger clone sits a single nucleotide away, making a read error possible. The chain carries TRBV5-1 and TRBJ2-3, with D perhaps TRBD1 (6 bases). V lost 3 bases and J 4 bases, leaving 12 bases between the germline ends. The CDR3 runs to 14 residues. Germline CDR1 and CDR2: SGHRS and YFSETQ. The CDR3 loop is CASSSDSIADTQYF. DNA for the CDR3: TGCGCCAGCAGCTCGGACAGTATTGCAGATACGCAGTATTTT. The full variable domain, its missing parts supplied by reference TRBV5-1 and TRBJ2-3, is KAGVTQTPRYLIKTRGQQVTLSCSPISGHRSVSWYQQTPGQGLQFLFEYFSETQRNKGNFPGRFSGRQFSNSRSEMNVSTLELGDSALYLCASSSDSIADTQYFGPGTRLTVL.

The chain couples TRBV27 to TRBJ1-2; D might be TRBD1 (6 bases). Per germline, CDR1 MNHEY and CDR2 SMNVEV (reference sequence). Between the trimmed V and J ends, which lost 3 bases and 2 bases, there was a span of 13 bases. CDR3 length: 15 amino acids. The CDR3 region has the DNA TGTGCCAGCAGTTTGCACCGGGACAAAAACTATGGCTACACCTTC. Its protein product is CASSLHRDKNYGYTF.

In the case of this clonotype: A much larger clone lies one base from this, so it may be a read error. The chain recombines TRBV28 with TRBJ1-5, with D perhaps matching TRBD1 (5 bases). The V end was cut by 5 bases, the J end by 3 bases, with 17 bases between. The CDR3 has 16 residues. Germline lookup yields CDR1 MDHEN and CDR2 SYDVKM. The CDR3 coding sequence is TGTGCCAGCAGTCCTTGGGACGATCGAAACAATCAGCCCCAGCATTTT. Translated: CASSPWDDRNNQPQHF. Based on the CDR3 plus reference TRBV28 and TRBJ1-5, the full variable domain is DVKVTQSSRYLVKRTGEKVFLECVQDMDHENMFWYRQDPGLGLRLIYFSYDVKMKEKGDIPEGYSVSREKKERFSLILESASTNQTSMYLCASSPWDDRNNQPQHFGDGTRLSIL.

Comments on this clonotype: This may stem from a read error, because a much larger clone lies one nucleotide away. The chain combines TRBV7-2 with TRBJ2-5; a weak D match, TRBD2 (7 bases). The CDR3 length is 16 residues. Per germline, CDR1 SGHTA and CDR2 FQGNSA. The CDR3 DNA follows: TGTGCCAGCAGCCCCCGCGGGGGCTGGTACCAAGAGACCCAGGACTTC. Residues: CASSPRGGWYQETQDF.

With regard to this clonotype: This clone may be a read error of a much larger clone one base away. This chain connects TRBV12-3 or TRBV12-4 to TRBJ2-7; maybe TRBD2 (5 bases). The CDR3 runs to 13 residues. The ends were cut back, 1 base at V and 7 bases at J, with 11 bases in the middle. The CDR3 here is CASSLVIAYEQYF. CDR3 DNA sequence: TGTGCCAGCAGTTTAGTGATAGCGTATGAGCAGTACTTC.

The CDR3 coding sequence is TGTGCCAGCAGCCCAGGGGGACAGGAGCCTGAGCAGTACTTC. This codes for CASSPGGQEPEQYF. V is TRBV11-3 and J is TRBJ2-7; 8 nucleotides agree with TRBD1. V was pared by 5 bases and J by 7 bases, with 10 bases of the junction left unmatched. The CDR3 is made up of 14 amino acids. Germline loops: CDR1 SGHNT, CDR2 YENEEA.

Ten or more counts support this clonotype. The rearrangement links TRBV12-3 or TRBV12-4 to TRBJ2-3; 8 nucleotides align to TRBD2. CDR3 length equals 17 residues. The V and J ends lost 0 bases and 3 bases, in that order; junction bases with no gene match: 8. The CDR3 sequence: CASSLALGLAGTDTQYF. For the CDR3, the DNA is TGTGCCAGCAGTTTAGCGCTAGGGCTAGCGGGTACAGATACGCAGTATTTT.

This clonotype came up many times. CDR3: CASSTYLRQGSDTEAFF. The CDR3 region has the DNA TGTGCCAGCAGTACTTATCTTCGACAGGGGTCCGACACTGAAGCTTTCTTT. The J gene is TRBJ1-1, the V gene TRBV12-3 or TRBV12-4; TRBD1 aligns across 8 bases. This CDR3 contains 17 residues. The junction had 14 bases not matched to a gene; V was cut back by 5 bases and J by 3 bases.

On this clonotype: This clone may be a read error of a much larger clone one base away. CDR3 sequence reads: CASSPWTSGGAYEQFF. In DNA, the CDR3 is TGTGCCAGCTCACCATGGACTAGCGGGGGGGCCTACGAGCAGTTCTTC. The chain is built from TRBV18 and TRBJ2-1; 15 bases match TRBD2. The trim removed 2 bases at V and 10 bases at J, leaving 6 bases unmatched. The CDR3 covers 16 residues. In germline, CDR1 is KGHSH, CDR2 LQKENI.

This clonotype has ten or more counts. The chain couples TRBV3-1 to TRBJ2-5; 13 positions agree with TRBD2. Germline loops: CDR1 LGHDT, CDR2 YNNKEL (reference sequence). This CDR3 region has 17 residues. J was trimmed by 5 bases and V by 1 base; bases with no gene match: 7. The CDR3 here is CASSQGTSGGRRETQYF. The CDR3 DNA reads TGTGCCAGCAGCCAAGGGACTAGCGGGGGCCGGAGGGAGACCCAGTACTTC.

This clonotype was detected ten times or more. This sequence joins TRBV6-5 and TRBJ2-5; D may correspond to TRBD1 or TRBD2 (5 bases each). V dropped 8 bases and J dropped 4 bases, with 8 bases sitting between them. Germline V gene data show CDR1 as MNHEY and CDR2 as SVGAGI. CDR3 length equals 11 residues. CDR3: CASRGLETQYF. As DNA, the CDR3 is TGTGCCAGCCGGGGCTTAGAGACCCAGTACTTC.

To note about this clonotype: A much larger clone is a single base away; this may be a read error. The chain employs TRBV30 and TRBJ2-1; TRBD2 agrees at 9 bases. The CDR3 covers 16 residues. Germline V gene sequence: CDR1 GTSNPN, CDR2 SVGIG (reference sequence). The V gene end was trimmed by 2 bases and the J gene end by 6 bases; junction bases not matched to a gene: 11. The CDR3 DNA is TGTGCCTGGAGTATAGGACTAGCGCGGGGGGTCAATGAGCAGTTCTTC. Residues: CAWSIGLARGVNEQFF.

The chain combines TRBV15 with TRBJ1-6, with D possibly TRBD1 on 5 matching bases. The germline CDR1 and CDR2 sequences are LNHNV and YYDKDF (reference sequence). The CDR3 length is 14 residues. With 7 bases removed from V and 5 bases from J, the gap between germline ends came to 12 bases. CDR3 nucleotides: TGTGCCACCAACCCGACAGAACATAATTCACCCCTCCACTTT. It yields the protein CATNPTEHNSPLHF. The whole variable domain, remainder taken from reference TRBV15 and TRBJ1-6, is DAMVIQNPRYQVTQFGKPVTLSCSQTLNHNVMYWYQQKSSQAPKLLFHYYDKDFNNEADTPDNFQSRRPNTSFCFLDIRSPGLGDTAMYLCATNPTEHNSPLHFGNGTRLTVT.